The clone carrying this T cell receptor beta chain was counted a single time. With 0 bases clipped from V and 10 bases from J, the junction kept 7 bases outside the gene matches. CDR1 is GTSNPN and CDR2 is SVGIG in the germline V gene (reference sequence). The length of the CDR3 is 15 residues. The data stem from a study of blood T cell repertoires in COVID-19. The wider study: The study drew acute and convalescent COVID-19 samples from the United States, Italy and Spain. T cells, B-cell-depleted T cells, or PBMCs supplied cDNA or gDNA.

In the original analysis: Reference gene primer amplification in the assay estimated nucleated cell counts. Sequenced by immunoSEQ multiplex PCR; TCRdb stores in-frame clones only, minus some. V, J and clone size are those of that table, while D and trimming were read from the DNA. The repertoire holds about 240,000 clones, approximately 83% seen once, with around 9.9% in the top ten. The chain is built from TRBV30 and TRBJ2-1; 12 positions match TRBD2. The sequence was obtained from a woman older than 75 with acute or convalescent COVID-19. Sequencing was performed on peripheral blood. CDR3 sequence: CAWSVPSGGANEQFF. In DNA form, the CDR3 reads TGTGCCTGGAGTGTACCTAGCGGGGGGGCAAACGAGCAGTTCTTC.